This T cell receptor beta chain was identified in a study of CD8+ T cells in alopecia areata. Extracted RNA was reverse transcribed into cDNA, the sequencing template. TCRdb keeps only in-frame clones here, not all; method: immunoSEQ multiplex PCR. Here the sample spans under 65,000 clones, roughly 40% being singletons. Deletions cut 3 bases from V and 3 bases from J, with 3 bases between. CDR1 and CDR2 from the germline V gene are DFQATT and SNEGSKA (reference sequence). The CDR3 spans 11 residues. In its sample, this clone was seen once. This clonotype was obtained from a human donor with alopecia areata. Sample: NKG2D-low CD8+ T cells sorted from blood. This rearrangement joins TRBV20-1 to TRBJ2-4; D gene ambiguous. Here the CDR3 DNA reads TGCAGTGCTAGTTTCAAAAACATTCAGTACTTC. This sequence encodes CSASFKNIQYF.